One sample yielded the 10 T cell receptor beta chains listed below, sequenced in a study of patients and donors after allogeneic stem cell transplantation. TCRdb passed the RT-PCR reads through MiXCR, listing each CDR3 protein once. The sample includes approximately 20,000 distinct CDR3 sequences, less than 5% of them seen just once. Sequenced: blood, either unsorted or a sorted T cell fraction (not recorded which). The receptors were gathered from a human donor who was either an allogeneic HSCT recipient or a stem cell or donor lymphocyte infusion donor (not recorded which). It is not recorded whose cells these are; they may come from a transplant donor.

This clonotype occurred many times. The chain is built from TRBV11-1 and TRBJ2-1, with 11 nucleotides matching TRBD2. The ends lost 5 bases at V and 0 bases at J; junction bases unmatched: 9. This CDR3 comprises 18 residues. CDR1 and CDR2 (germline): SGHAT, FQDESV (reference sequence). The CDR3 nucleotides read TGTGCCAGCAGCACGACTAGCGGGAACATACTCTCCTACAATGAGCAGTTCTTC. Translating gives CASSTTSGNILSYNEQFF.

This clonotype was counted ten times or more. The chain combines TRBV5-1 with TRBJ2-3; D call uncertain. CDR3 length equals 13 residues. CDR1 is SGHRS, CDR2 YFSETQ, per germline. Trimming took off 6 bases at V and 0 bases at J, with 8 bases between the two ends. In nucleotides, the CDR3 is TGCGCCAGCAATGAAGGGAGCACAGATACGCAGTATTTT. The encoded protein is CASNEGSTDTQYF.

This clonotype was observed a handful of times. The rearrangement joins TRBV5-6 to TRBJ2-7; TRBD1 matches at 7 bases. This CDR3 has 15 amino acids. Germline V gene data show CDR1 as SGHDT and CDR2 as YYEEEE. V dropped 2 bases and J dropped 2; count of bases not matched to a gene: 7. Here the CDR3 reads CASSLVGTEAYEQYF. CDR3 nucleotides: TGTGCCAGCAGCTTAGTGGGGACAGAGGCCTACGAGCAGTACTTC.

This clonotype was picked up many times. V and J are TRBV4-1 and TRBJ1-2; 7 bases agree with TRBD1. The CDR3 is made up of 16 amino acids. V gave up 1 base and J gave up 8 bases; unmatched junction bases: 13. Germline loops: CDR1 MGHRA, CDR2 YSYEKL. The CDR3 sequence: CASSQAQTGSKGGYTF. In nucleotides, the CDR3 is TGCGCCAGCAGCCAAGCCCAGACAGGGTCGAAGGGAGGCTACACCTTC.

In regard to this clonotype: A much more abundant neighbour one base away suggests this may be a read error. The conserved closing phenylalanine or tryptophan is absent in this CDR3, likely reflecting a read error. This sequence joins TRBV7-9 and TRBJ2-1, with D perhaps matching TRBD2 (6 bases). The CDR3 totals 15 residues. V shed 3 bases and J shed 7 bases, with 16 bases lying between them. Germline loops: CDR1 SEHNR, CDR2 FQNEAQ (reference sequence). In DNA form, the CDR3 reads TGTGCCAGCAGCTTTCCCGGGAGCCCTAGAAATGAGCAGTTCTTA. Translating it yields CASSFPGSPRNEQFL.

The chain is built from TRBV9 and TRBJ2-1; 10 positions match TRBD2. Trimming took 4 bases from V and 4 from J; bases not matched to a gene: 11. Germline-derived CDR1 and CDR2 are SGDLS and YYNGEE. The CDR3 is 17 amino acids. The CDR3 loop reads CASSLGLAEAPYNEQFF. The CDR3 DNA follows: TGTGCCAGCAGCCTTGGACTAGCGGAGGCCCCATACAATGAGCAGTTCTTC.

This clonotype came up many times. This chain's CDR3 is CASSHMPQTSGRANEQFF. CDR3 sequence (DNA): TGTGCCAGCAGCCATATGCCCCAGACTAGCGGGAGAGCCAATGAGCAGTTCTTC. V is TRBV3-1 and J is TRBJ2-1; 12 nucleotides align to TRBD2. Germline assignment: CDR1 LGHDT and CDR2 YNNKEL (reference sequence). With V trimmed by 3 bases and J by 6 bases, 12 bases remained unmatched. The length of the CDR3 is 18 residues.

The chain combines TRBV12-3 or TRBV12-4 with TRBJ1-2; no clear D. CDR3 length: 14 residues. The ends were cut back, 1 base at V and 8 bases at J, with 14 bases in the middle. The DNA of the CDR3 is TGTGCCAGCAGTTTAGACGGGAGAACGGGGGGCTACACCTTC. This sequence encodes CASSLDGRTGGYTF.

There are many counts of this clonotype. The genes are TRBV7-9 and TRBJ2-2; D may be TRBD1 or TRBD2 (6 bases each). Trimming left V 2 bases short and J 3 bases short, with 13 bases between. The CDR3 is made up of 16 amino acids. Germline CDR1 and CDR2: SEHNR and FQNEAQ (reference sequence). CDR3 DNA sequence: TGTGCCAGCAGCTTACGTAGGGGGGCCGACACCGGGGAGCTGTTTTTT. Amino acids: CASSLRRGADTGELFF.

At least ten counts were recorded for this clonotype. The rearrangement joins TRBV7-9 to TRBJ2-7; unclear D gene. V lost 2 bases, J lost 6 bases, and 17 bases lay in between. This CDR3 spans 15 amino acids. From germline, CDR1 is SEHNR and CDR2 FQNEAQ (reference sequence). CDR3 region: CASSLLGSGWGEQYF. The CDR3 DNA reads as TGTGCCAGCAGCTTACTCGGGTCAGGCTGGGGCGAGCAGTACTTC.